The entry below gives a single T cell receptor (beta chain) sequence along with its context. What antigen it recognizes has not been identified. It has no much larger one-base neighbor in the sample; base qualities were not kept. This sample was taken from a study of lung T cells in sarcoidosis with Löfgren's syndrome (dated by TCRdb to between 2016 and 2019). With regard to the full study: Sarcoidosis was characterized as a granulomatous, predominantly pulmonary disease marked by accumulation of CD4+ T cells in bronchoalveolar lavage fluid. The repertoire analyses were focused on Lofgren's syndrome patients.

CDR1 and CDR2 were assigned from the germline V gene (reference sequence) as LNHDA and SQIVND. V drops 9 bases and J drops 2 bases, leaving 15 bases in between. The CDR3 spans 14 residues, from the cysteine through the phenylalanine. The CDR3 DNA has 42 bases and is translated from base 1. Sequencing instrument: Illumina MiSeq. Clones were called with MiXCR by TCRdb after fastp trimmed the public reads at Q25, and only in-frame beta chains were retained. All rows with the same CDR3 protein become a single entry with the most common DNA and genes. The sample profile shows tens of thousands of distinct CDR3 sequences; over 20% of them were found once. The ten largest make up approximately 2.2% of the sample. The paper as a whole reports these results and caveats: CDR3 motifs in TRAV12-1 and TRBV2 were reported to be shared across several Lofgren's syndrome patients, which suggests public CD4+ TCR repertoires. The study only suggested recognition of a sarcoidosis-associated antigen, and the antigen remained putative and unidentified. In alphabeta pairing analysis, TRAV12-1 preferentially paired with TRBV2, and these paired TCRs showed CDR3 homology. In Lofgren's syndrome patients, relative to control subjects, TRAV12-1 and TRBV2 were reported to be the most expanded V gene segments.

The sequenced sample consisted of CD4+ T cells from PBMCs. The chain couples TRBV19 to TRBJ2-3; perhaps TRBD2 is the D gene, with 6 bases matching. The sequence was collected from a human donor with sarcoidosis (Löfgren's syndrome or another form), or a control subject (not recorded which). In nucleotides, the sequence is TGTGCCAGCATGGGACTTACCAACACAGATACGCAGTATTTT. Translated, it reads CASMGLTNTDTQYF.